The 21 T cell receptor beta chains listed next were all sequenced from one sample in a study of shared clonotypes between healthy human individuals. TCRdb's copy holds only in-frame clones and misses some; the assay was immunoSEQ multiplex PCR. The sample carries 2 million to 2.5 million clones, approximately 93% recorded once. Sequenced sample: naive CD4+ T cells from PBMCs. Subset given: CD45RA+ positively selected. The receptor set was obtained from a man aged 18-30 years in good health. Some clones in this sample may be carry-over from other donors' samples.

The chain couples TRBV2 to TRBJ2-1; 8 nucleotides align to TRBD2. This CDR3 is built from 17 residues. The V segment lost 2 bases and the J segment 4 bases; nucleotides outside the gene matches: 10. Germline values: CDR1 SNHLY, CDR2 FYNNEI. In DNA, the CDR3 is TGTGCCAGCAGTGAACCAGTTGCGGGAGGTACTTACAATGAGCAGTTCTTC. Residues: CASSEPVAGGTYNEQFF.

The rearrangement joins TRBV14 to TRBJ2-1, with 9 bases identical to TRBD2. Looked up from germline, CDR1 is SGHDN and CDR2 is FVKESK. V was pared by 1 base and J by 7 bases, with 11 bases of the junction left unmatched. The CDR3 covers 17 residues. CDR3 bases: TGTGCCAGCAGCCAAGGGGCCAGGCGGGAGGGCCGTAATGAGCAGTTCTTC. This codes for CASSQGARREGRNEQFF.

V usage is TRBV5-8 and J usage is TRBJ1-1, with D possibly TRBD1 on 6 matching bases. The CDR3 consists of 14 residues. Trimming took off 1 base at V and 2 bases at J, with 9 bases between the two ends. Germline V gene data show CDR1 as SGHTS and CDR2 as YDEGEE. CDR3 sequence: CASSLIQGNTEAFF. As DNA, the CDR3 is TGTGCCAGCAGCTTGATACAGGGCAACACTGAAGCTTTCTTT.

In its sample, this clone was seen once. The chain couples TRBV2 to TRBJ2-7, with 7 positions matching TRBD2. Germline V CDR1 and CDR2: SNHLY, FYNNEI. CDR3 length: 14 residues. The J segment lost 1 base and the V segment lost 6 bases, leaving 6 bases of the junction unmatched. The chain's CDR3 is CASSRQGGSYEQYF. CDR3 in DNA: TGTGCCAGCAGCAGGCAGGGAGGGTCCTACGAGCAGTACTTC.

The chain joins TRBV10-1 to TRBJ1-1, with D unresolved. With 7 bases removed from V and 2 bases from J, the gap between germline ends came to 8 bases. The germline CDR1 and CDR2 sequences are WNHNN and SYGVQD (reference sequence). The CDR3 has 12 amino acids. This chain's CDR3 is CASTRDNTEAFF. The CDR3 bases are TGCGCCAGCACACGAGACAACACTGAAGCTTTCTTT.

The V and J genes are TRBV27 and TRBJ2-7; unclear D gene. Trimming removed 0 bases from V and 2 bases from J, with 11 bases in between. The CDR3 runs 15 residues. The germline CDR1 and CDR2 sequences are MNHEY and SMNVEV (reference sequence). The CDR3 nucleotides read TGTGCCAGCAGTTTATCGACTGGTAGGACCTACGAGCAGTACTTC. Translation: CASSLSTGRTYEQYF.

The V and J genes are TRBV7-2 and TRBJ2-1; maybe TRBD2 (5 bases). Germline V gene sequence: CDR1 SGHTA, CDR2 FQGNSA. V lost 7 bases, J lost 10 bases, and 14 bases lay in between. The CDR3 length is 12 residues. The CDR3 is CASTPSGGEQFF. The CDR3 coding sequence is TGTGCCAGCACCCCGAGCGGTGGGGAGCAGTTCTTC.

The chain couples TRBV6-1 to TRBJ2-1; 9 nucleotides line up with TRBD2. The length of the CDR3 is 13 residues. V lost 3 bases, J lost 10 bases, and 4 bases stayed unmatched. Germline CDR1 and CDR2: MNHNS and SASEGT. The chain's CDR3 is CASSERLAAEQFF. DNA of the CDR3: TGTGCCAGCAGTGAGAGACTAGCGGCAGAGCAGTTCTTC.

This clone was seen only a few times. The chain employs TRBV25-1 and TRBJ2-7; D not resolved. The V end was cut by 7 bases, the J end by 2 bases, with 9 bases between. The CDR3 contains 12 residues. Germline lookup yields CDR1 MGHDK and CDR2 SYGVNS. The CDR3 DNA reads TGTGCCAGCATAGGAAGGGCCTACGAGCAGTACTTC. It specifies CASIGRAYEQYF.

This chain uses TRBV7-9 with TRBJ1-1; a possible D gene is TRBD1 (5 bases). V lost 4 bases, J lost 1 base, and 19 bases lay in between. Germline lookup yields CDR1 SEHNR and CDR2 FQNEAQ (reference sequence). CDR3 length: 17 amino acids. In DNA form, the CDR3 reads TGTGCCAGCAGCTCAAGAGGTGTCGGGGCCCAGAACACTGAAGCTTTCTTT. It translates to CASSSRGVGAQNTEAFF.

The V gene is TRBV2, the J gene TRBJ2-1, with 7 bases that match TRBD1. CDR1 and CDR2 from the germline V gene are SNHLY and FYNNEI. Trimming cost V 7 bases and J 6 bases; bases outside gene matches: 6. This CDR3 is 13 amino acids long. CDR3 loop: CASNGQVLNEQFF. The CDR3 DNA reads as TGTGCCAGCAATGGACAGGTACTCAATGAGCAGTTCTTC.

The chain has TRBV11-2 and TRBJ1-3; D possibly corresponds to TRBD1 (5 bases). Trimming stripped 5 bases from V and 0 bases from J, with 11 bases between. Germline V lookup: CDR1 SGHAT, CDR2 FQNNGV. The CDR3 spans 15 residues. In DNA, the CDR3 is TGTGCCAGCAGCCCTGCTCAGGGCTCTGGAAACACCATATATTTT. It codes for CASSPAQGSGNTIYF.

The CDR3, as DNA: TGCGCCAGCAGTGAGGAGCCGGCCGGGACACTGAATACCGAGCTGTTTTTT. Encoded protein: CASSEEPAGTLNTELFF. The chain couples TRBV10-1 to TRBJ2-2; TRBD1 might be the D (6 bases). CDR3 length: 17 residues. V shed 2 bases and J shed 11 bases, with 24 bases lying between them. Looked up from germline, CDR1 is WNHNN and CDR2 is SYGVQD (reference sequence).

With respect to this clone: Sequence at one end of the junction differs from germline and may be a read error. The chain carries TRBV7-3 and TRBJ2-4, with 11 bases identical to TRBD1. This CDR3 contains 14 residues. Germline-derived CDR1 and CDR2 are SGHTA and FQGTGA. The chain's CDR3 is CASSPYPGQGAIAF. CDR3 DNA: TGTGCCAGCAGCCCTTACCCTGGACAGGGGGCAATTGCTTTC.

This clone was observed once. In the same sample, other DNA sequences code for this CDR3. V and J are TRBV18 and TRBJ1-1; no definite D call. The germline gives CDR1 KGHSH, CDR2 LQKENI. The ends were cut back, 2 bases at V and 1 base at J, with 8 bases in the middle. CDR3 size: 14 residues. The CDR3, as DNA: TGTGCCAGCTCACCAATTTCTGGGAACACTGAAGCTTTCTTT. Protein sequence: CASSPISGNTEAFF.

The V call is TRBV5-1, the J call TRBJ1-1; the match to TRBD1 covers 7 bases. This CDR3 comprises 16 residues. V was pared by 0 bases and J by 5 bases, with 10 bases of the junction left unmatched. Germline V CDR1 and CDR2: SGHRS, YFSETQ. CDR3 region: CASSLDSRQGYTEAFF. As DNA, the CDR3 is TGCGCCAGCAGCTTGGACTCCCGACAGGGATATACTGAAGCTTTCTTT.

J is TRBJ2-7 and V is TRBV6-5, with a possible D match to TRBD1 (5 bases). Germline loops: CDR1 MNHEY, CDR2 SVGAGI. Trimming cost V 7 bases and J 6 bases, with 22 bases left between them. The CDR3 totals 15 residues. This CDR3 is CASTGQRVLSGEQYF. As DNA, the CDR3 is TGTGCCAGCACCGGACAAAGGGTTTTGTCGGGCGAGCAGTACTTC.

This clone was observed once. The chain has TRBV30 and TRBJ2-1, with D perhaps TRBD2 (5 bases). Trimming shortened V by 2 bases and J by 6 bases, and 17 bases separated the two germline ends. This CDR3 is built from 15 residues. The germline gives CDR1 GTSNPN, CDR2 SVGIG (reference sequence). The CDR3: CAWSTLGLVTNEQFF. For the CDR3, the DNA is TGTGCCTGGAGTACCCTCGGACTGGTTACCAATGAGCAGTTCTTC.

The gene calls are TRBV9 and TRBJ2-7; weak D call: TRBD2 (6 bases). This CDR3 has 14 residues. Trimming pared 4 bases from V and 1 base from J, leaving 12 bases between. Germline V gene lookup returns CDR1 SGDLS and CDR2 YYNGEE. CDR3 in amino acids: CASSLSGGSYEQYF. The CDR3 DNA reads TGTGCCAGCAGCCTTAGCGGAGGATCCTACGAGCAGTACTTC. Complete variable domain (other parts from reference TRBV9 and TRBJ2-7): DSGVTQTPKHLITATGQRVTLRCSPRSGDLSVYWYQQSLDQGLQFLIQYYNGEERAKGNILERFSAQQFPDLHSELNLSSLELGDSALYFCASSLSGGSYEQYFGPGTRLTVT.

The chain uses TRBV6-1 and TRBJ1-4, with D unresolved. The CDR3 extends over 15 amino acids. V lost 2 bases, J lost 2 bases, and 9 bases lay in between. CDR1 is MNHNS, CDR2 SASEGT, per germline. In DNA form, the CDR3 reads TGTGCCAGCAGTGAAAGGGCGGTTACTAATGAAAAACTGTTTTTT. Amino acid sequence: CASSERAVTNEKLFF.

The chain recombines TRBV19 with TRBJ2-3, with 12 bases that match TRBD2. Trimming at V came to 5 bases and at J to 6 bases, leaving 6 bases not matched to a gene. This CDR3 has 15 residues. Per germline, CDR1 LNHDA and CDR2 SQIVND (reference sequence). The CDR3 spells CASSVLAGGGDTQYF. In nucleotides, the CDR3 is TGTGCCAGTAGTGTACTAGCGGGAGGTGGGGATACGCAGTATTTT. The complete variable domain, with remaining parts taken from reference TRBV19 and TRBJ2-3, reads DGGITQSPKYLFRKEGQNVTLSCEQNLNHDAMYWYRQDPGQGLRLIYYSQIVNDFQKGDIAEGYSVSREKKESFPLTVTSAQKNPTAFYLCASSVLAGGGDTQYFGPGTRLTVL.